This is a list of T cell receptor beta chains from one sample in a study of cytomegalovirus exposure and HLA in healthy donors. Using immunoSEQ multiplex PCR, the repertoire was profiled, and TCRdb retains in-frame clones only, with some absent. The data contain over 75,000 clones, about nine tenths of them seen just once; the ten biggest clones take up approximately 2%. The sample consisted of PBMCs. Source of these receptors: a man aged 25 to 40 in good health and CMV-seronegative. Both conserved end residues are part of each CDR3. The D gene is left open where the match is weak. Not all rows give a size; the values are once, few, many and, for expanded clones, a class.

j_call: TRBJ1-3
v_call: TRBV6-1
clone_size: .
d_call: .
cdr3_nt: TGTGCCAGCAGTGCCCGGCGAGGGTCTGGAAACACCATATATTTT
cdr3_aa: CASSARRGSGNTIYF

j_call: TRBJ1-6
v_call: TRBV18
clone_size: once
d_call: .
cdr3_nt: TGTGCCAGCTCACCGGAACAGGCAACCTCCTATAATTCACCCCTCCACTTT
cdr3_aa: CASSPEQATSYNSPLHF

j_call: TRBJ2-4
v_call: TRBV9
clone_size: .
d_call: .
cdr3_nt: TGTGCCAGCAGTGGAGGGCTCGACATTCAGTACTTC
cdr3_aa: CASSGGLDIQYF

j_call: TRBJ2-7
v_call: TRBV25-1
clone_size: .
d_call: .
cdr3_nt: TGTGCCAGCAGTGAGTACAGGGACCTCTCCTACGAGCAGTACTTC
cdr3_aa: CASSEYRDLSYEQYF

j_call: TRBJ2-5
v_call: TRBV5-1
clone_size: once
d_call: TRBD2
cdr3_nt: TGCGCCAGCAGCTATGCGGGGGTTGCCGAGACCCAGTACTTC
cdr3_aa: CASSYAGVAETQYF

j_call: TRBJ2-7
v_call: TRBV6-1
clone_size: .
d_call: TRBD2
cdr3_nt: TGTGCCAGCAGTGTTCGACTAGCGGGAGACTCCCACGAGCAGTACTTC
cdr3_aa: CASSVRLAGDSHEQYF

j_call: TRBJ2-3
v_call: TRBV6-6
clone_size: .
d_call: .
cdr3_nt: TGTGCCAGCAGTTATGGGGGGTACACAGATACGCAGTATTTT
cdr3_aa: CASSYGGYTDTQYF

j_call: TRBJ2-2
v_call: TRBV6-1
clone_size: .
d_call: .
cdr3_nt: TGTGCCAGCAGTGAACAGAAAAGGAACACCGGGGAGCTGTTTTTT
cdr3_aa: CASSEQKRNTGELFF

j_call: TRBJ1-4
v_call: TRBV5-4
clone_size: .
d_call: .
cdr3_nt: TGTGCCAGCAGCTTGGCGGGTGGCGAAAAACTGTTTTTT
cdr3_aa: CASSLAGGEKLFF

j_call: TRBJ2-2
v_call: TRBV28
clone_size: .
d_call: TRBD2
cdr3_nt: TGTGCCACAGAGGCGGGCACTAGCGGGAGCAGTAGCGGGGAGCTGTTTTTT
cdr3_aa: CATEAGTSGSSSGELFF

j_call: TRBJ1-1
v_call: TRBV6-1
clone_size: once
d_call: .
cdr3_nt: TGTGCCAGCAGTAACAGACAGGCCAAGACTGAAGCTTTCTTT
cdr3_aa: CASSNRQAKTEAFF

j_call: TRBJ2-1
v_call: TRBV9
clone_size: once
d_call: TRBD2
cdr3_nt: TGTGCCAGCAGCGCGGGAGGTGAGCAGTTCTTC
cdr3_aa: CASSAGGEQFF

j_call: TRBJ2-1
v_call: TRBV11-2
clone_size: .
d_call: .
cdr3_nt: TGTGCCAGCAGCTTAGACGGTCTTTACAATGAGCAGTTCTTC
cdr3_aa: CASSLDGLYNEQFF

j_call: TRBJ2-7
v_call: TRBV5-4
clone_size: .
d_call: .
cdr3_nt: TGTGCCAGCAGCTTGGATAGCGCGGCTCCCTACGAGCAGTACTTC
cdr3_aa: CASSLDSAAPYEQYF

j_call: TRBJ2-1
v_call: TRBV28
clone_size: .
d_call: TRBD2
cdr3_nt: TGTGCCAGCAGAGTTAGCGGGGGTAGCTCCTACAATGAGCAGTTCTTC
cdr3_aa: CASRVSGGSSYNEQFF

j_call: TRBJ2-1
v_call: TRBV5-1
clone_size: .
d_call: TRBD2
cdr3_nt: TGCGCCAGCAGCTTAAGCGGGGGGGCCGGCAATGAGCAGTTCTTC
cdr3_aa: CASSLSGGAGNEQFF

j_call: TRBJ1-1
v_call: TRBV5-1
clone_size: .
d_call: TRBD1
cdr3_nt: TGCGCCAGCAGCTTGTTGGGGACAGGGGTGAACACTGAAGCTTTCTTT
cdr3_aa: CASSLLGTGVNTEAFF

j_call: TRBJ2-1
v_call: TRBV4-1
clone_size: .
d_call: TRBD1
cdr3_nt: TGCGCCAGTAGCAAACCACAGGGGTTTCATGAGCAGTTCTTC
cdr3_aa: CASSKPQGFHEQFF

j_call: TRBJ1-2
v_call: TRBV11-2
clone_size: .
d_call: .
cdr3_nt: TGTGCCAGCAGCTTAGTTGGGCAGACTAACTATGGCTACACCTTC
cdr3_aa: CASSLVGQTNYGYTF

j_call: TRBJ1-1
v_call: TRBV7-9
clone_size: .
d_call: .
cdr3_nt: TGTGCCAGCAGCTCCGGTGCCGCTTATACTGAAGCTTTCTTT
cdr3_aa: CASSSGAAYTEAFF

j_call: TRBJ2-1
v_call: TRBV9
clone_size: .
d_call: .
cdr3_nt: TGTGCCAGCAGCGTAGTGGTCGCCAGCTCGGGTGAGCAGTTCTTC
cdr3_aa: CASSVVVASSGEQFF

j_call: TRBJ2-1
v_call: TRBV6-4
clone_size: .
d_call: .
cdr3_nt: TGTGCCAGCAGCCTTAGCGGACCGGACTACAATGAGCAGTTCTTC
cdr3_aa: CASSLSGPDYNEQFF

j_call: TRBJ1-5
v_call: TRBV5-6
clone_size: .
d_call: TRBD1
cdr3_nt: TGTGCCAGCAGCGGGGGGACAGGTAGCAATCAGCCCCAGCATTTT
cdr3_aa: CASSGGTGSNQPQHF

j_call: TRBJ2-1
v_call: TRBV19
clone_size: .
d_call: .
cdr3_nt: TGTGCCAGTAGTATCGGTCATGAGCAGTTCTTC
cdr3_aa: CASSIGHEQFF

j_call: TRBJ1-1
v_call: TRBV27
clone_size: .
d_call: .
cdr3_nt: TGTGCCAGCAGTTCGGATTGGACCGGGACAGAAGCTTTCTTT
cdr3_aa: CASSSDWTGTEAFF

j_call: TRBJ1-6
v_call: TRBV14
clone_size: .
d_call: .
cdr3_nt: TGTGCCAGCAGCCAAGAAAGACAGTATTCACCCCTCCACTTT
cdr3_aa: CASSQERQYSPLHF

j_call: TRBJ1-1
v_call: TRBV28
clone_size: .
d_call: .
cdr3_nt: TGTGCCAGCAGTTTATTTCGGGGAAGCGACACTGAAGCTTTCTTT
cdr3_aa: CASSLFRGSDTEAFF